What follows are 30 T cell receptor beta chains derived from one specimen sequenced in a study of blood T cells in healthy people across ages (dated by TCRdb to between 2014 and 2017). Preparation of the library involved 5' RACE. The sequencing machine was an Illumina HiSeq 2500. A second PCR of 7 to 11 cycles was performed with a sample-barcoded 5' primer and a J-beta primer mix. TCRdb's own reprocessing of the public reads used fastp at Q25 and MiXCR and kept productive beta chains. When rows share a CDR3 protein, they turn into one entry using the most common DNA and genes. This sample holds fewer than 2,000,000 distinct CDR3 sequences; around 36% were observed only once. The leading ten clones occupy roughly 12% of the sample. Sequencing was carried out using blood. These TCRs come from a woman aged 25 to 39 in good health.

As regards this clonotype: This clone may be a read error of a much larger clone one base away. The V call is TRBV29-1, the J call TRBJ1-6, with D tentatively TRBD1 (6 bases). CDR1 and CDR2 (germline): SQVTM, ANQGSEA. Trimming shortened V by 5 bases and J by 9 bases, and 14 bases separated the two germline ends. The CDR3 covers 13 residues. The CDR3 nucleotides are TGCAGCGTTCAGGGGACGGAGACTTCACCCCTCCACTTT. Translated: CSVQGTETSPLHF.

J is TRBJ1-6 and V is TRBV28; 7 bases map to TRBD1. This CDR3 spans 13 amino acids. With V trimmed by 10 bases and J by 7 bases, 7 bases remained unmatched. CDR1 and CDR2 from the germline V gene are MDHEN and SYDVKM. CDR3 coding DNA: TGTGCCATAACCGGACAGGTCAATTCACCCCTCCACTTT. This encodes CAITGQVNSPLHF. The whole variable domain, filled in from reference TRBV28 and TRBJ1-6, reads DVKVTQSSRYLVKRTGEKVFLECVQDMDHENMFWYRQDPGLGLRLIYFSYDVKMKEKGDIPEGYSVSREKKERFSLILESASTNQTSMYLCAITGQVNSPLHFGNGTRLTVT.

The CDR3 spells CASSLQVGEQFF. The CDR3 nucleotides read TGCGCCAGCAGCCTCCAGGTGGGCGAGCAGTTCTTC. V usage is TRBV5-1 and J usage is TRBJ2-1; no clear D. This CDR3 is 12 amino acids long. V lost 4 bases and J 10 bases, leaving 12 bases between the germline ends. CDR1 is SGHRS, CDR2 YFSETQ, per germline. Full variable domain (rest looked up from reference TRBV5-1 and TRBJ2-1): KAGVTQTPRYLIKTRGQQVTLSCSPISGHRSVSWYQQTPGQGLQFLFEYFSETQRNKGNFPGRFSGRQFSNSRSEMNVSTLELGDSALYLCASSLQVGEQFFGPGTRLTVL.

The chain recombines TRBV29-1 with TRBJ1-2; 7 positions agree with TRBD1. This CDR3 contains 11 residues. The germline gives CDR1 SQVTM, CDR2 ANQGSEA. Trimming at V came to 3 bases and at J to 8 bases, leaving 3 bases not matched to a gene. The CDR3 sequence: CSVERGQGYTF. Written as DNA, the CDR3 is TGCAGCGTTGAGAGGGGGCAGGGCTACACCTTC.

This clonotype was detected only a few times. The chain carries TRBV20-1 and TRBJ2-3, with 14 bases matching TRBD2. The CDR3 sequence is 14 residues long. The V segment lost 7 bases and the J segment 5 bases; nucleotides outside the gene matches: 5. CDR1 is DFQATT and CDR2 is SNEGSKA in the germline V gene (reference sequence). CDR3 loop: CSVPTSGREDTQYF. In DNA, the CDR3 is TGCAGTGTCCCGACTAGCGGGAGGGAAGATACGCAGTATTTT.

This clonotype was counted only a few times. CDR3 loop: CSALKWTDYNQPQHF. DNA for the CDR3: TGCAGTGCCTTAAAGTGGACAGACTACAATCAGCCCCAGCATTTT. The J gene is TRBJ1-5, the V gene TRBV20-1, with D perhaps matching TRBD1 (6 bases). The ends were cut back, 6 bases at V and 3 bases at J, with 18 bases in the middle. The CDR3 totals 15 residues. Germline V gene data show CDR1 as DFQATT and CDR2 as SNEGSKA (reference sequence).

The chain joins TRBV20-1 to TRBJ2-7; unclear D gene. Germline V gives CDR1 DFQATT, CDR2 SNEGSKA (reference sequence). CDR3 length equals 15 residues. V was pared by 5 bases and J by 2 bases, with 19 bases between. The CDR3 DNA follows: TGCAGTGCTCTCAACGACCCCGTAAAGGCCTACGAGCAGTACTTC. It encodes CSALNDPVKAYEQYF.

Many counts were recorded for this clonotype. This chain links TRBV29-1 with TRBJ2-7; D possibly uses TRBD1 or TRBD2 (5 bases each). Germline CDR1 and CDR2: SQVTM and ANQGSEA. V was shortened by 2 bases and J by 4 bases, with 21 bases between the two germline ends. The CDR3 consists of 16 residues. CDR3 nucleotide sequence: TGCAGCGTTGAACTTAGGCAGGGACGGTCTTTATACGAGCAGTACTTC. Protein product: CSVELRQGRSLYEQYF.

This CDR3 reads CSVRHRGNLYGYTF. In DNA, the CDR3 is TGCAGCGTACGTCACAGGGGAAATCTCTATGGCTACACCTTC. The chain combines TRBV29-1 with TRBJ1-2, with 7 bases that match TRBD1. The length of the CDR3 is 14 residues. V lost 6 bases, J lost 4 bases, and 11 bases stayed unmatched. Germline loops: CDR1 SQVTM, CDR2 ANQGSEA.

A few counts support this clonotype. CDR3 coding DNA: TGCAGTGTTATTATCCCGACCGGCTACAATGAGCAGTTCTTC. Its translation is CSVIIPTGYNEQFF. The chain joins TRBV20-1 to TRBJ2-1; no reliable D call. The CDR3 has 14 residues. The germline gives CDR1 DFQATT, CDR2 SNEGSKA (reference sequence). V lost 7 bases and J lost 3, with 16 bases in between.

The rearrangement joins TRBV7-9 to TRBJ1-1; tentative D call: TRBD1 (5 bases). The V gene's germline CDR1 is SEHNR and CDR2 FQNEAQ (reference sequence). Trimming stripped 4 bases from V and 0 bases from J, with 15 bases between. The CDR3 runs 16 residues. The CDR3 loop is CASSSLDGGMNTEAFF. The CDR3 region has the DNA TGTGCCAGCAGCTCCCTCGATGGGGGGATGAACACTGAAGCTTTCTTT.

A word on this clonotype: Because it lacks the conserved phenylalanine or tryptophan at the end, this CDR3 is likely a read error. The chain links TRBV29-1 to TRBJ2-1; the D gene is possibly TRBD2 (5 bases). CDR1 and CDR2 from the germline V gene are SQVTM and ANQGSEA. This CDR3 region has 13 residues. Here the CDR3 reads CSIEGGRGNEQFV. In DNA, the CDR3 is TGCAGCATTGAGGGTGGGAGAGGCAATGAGCAGTTCGTC.

This clonotype showed up just a few times. V gene TRBV28 combines with J gene TRBJ2-1; the match to TRBD2 covers 14 bases. This CDR3 spans 16 amino acids. Unmatched junction bases numbered 6, after V lost 6 bases and J lost 5 bases. Germline values: CDR1 MDHEN, CDR2 SYDVKM. The CDR3 DNA is TGTGCCAGCAGGAGGGGGGGACTAGCGGGGGACAATGAGCAGTTCTTC. Protein sequence: CASRRGGLAGDNEQFF.

As regards this clonotype: One base away lies a much larger clone, so this may be a sequencing read error. The rearrangement links TRBV7-9 to TRBJ2-3, with D hard to call. The CDR3 runs 12 residues. Germline lookup yields CDR1 SEHNR and CDR2 FQNEAQ (reference sequence). CDR3 amino acids: CASSGSRDTRYF. In nucleotides, the CDR3 is TGTGCCAGCAGCGGTAGCCGAGATACGCGGTATTTT.

This clonotype was seen repeatedly, ten times or more. The V and J genes are TRBV10-3 and TRBJ2-1; D tentatively fits TRBD1 or TRBD2 (5 bases each). Trimming stripped 6 bases from V and 6 bases from J, with 15 bases between. This CDR3 spans 14 amino acids. Germline values: CDR1 ENHRY, CDR2 SYGVKD. CDR3 nucleotides: TGTGCCATCAGGACCGGGGCCCTAGCCAATGAGCAGTTCTTC. Amino acid sequence: CAIRTGALANEQFF.

This clonotype appeared a few times. This chain uses TRBV20-1 with TRBJ2-1; D is possibly TRBD1 or TRBD2 (5 bases each). The CDR3 consists of 14 residues. CDR1 is DFQATT and CDR2 is SNEGSKA in the germline V gene (reference sequence). Deletions cut 3 bases from V and 10 bases from J, with 19 bases between. DNA of the CDR3: TGCAGTGCTAGTAGTCCCGGGGCCCCAATGGAGCAGTTCTTC. Amino acids: CSASSPGAPMEQFF.

Written as DNA, the CDR3 is TGTGCCACCAGCAGAGTTGCGGGAGAGACAGATACGCAGTATTTT. Translating gives CATSRVAGETDTQYF. The chain employs TRBV15 and TRBJ2-3; 7 bases agree with TRBD2. The CDR3 contains 15 residues. The J segment lost 3 bases and the V segment lost 1 base, leaving 4 bases of the junction unmatched. Germline lookup yields CDR1 LNHNV and CDR2 YYDKDF (reference sequence). Full variable domain (missing parts from reference TRBV15 and TRBJ2-3): DAMVIQNPRYQVTQFGKPVTLSCSQTLNHNVMYWYQQKSSQAPKLLFHYYDKDFNNEADTPDNFQSRRPNTSFCFLDIRSPGLGDTAMYLCATSRVAGETDTQYFGPGTRLTVL.

About this clonotype itself: A much bigger clone sits one base away, suggesting this may be a read error. CDR3 protein: CASSSGLAGNDEQYF. The CDR3 DNA reads as TGCGCCAGCAGCTCCGGACTAGCGGGAAATGACGAGCAGTACTTC. The rearrangement uses TRBV5-1 and TRBJ2-4; 12 bases match TRBD2. The J call could be wrong; TRBJ2-7 is a better fit for the DNA end. The germline V gene encodes CDR1 SGHRS and CDR2 YFSETQ. This CDR3 comprises 15 residues.

This clonotype was found a few times. The chain joins TRBV20-1 to TRBJ2-1, with 7 bases that match TRBD1. The CDR3 is 15 residues long. Losses at the gene ends were 0 bases for V and 5 bases for J; bases not matched to a gene: 7. CDR1 is DFQATT and CDR2 is SNEGSKA in the germline V gene (reference sequence). CDR3 sequence (DNA): TGCAGTGCTAGAGATCCGGGACAGCACAACAATGAGCAGTTCTTC. It encodes CSARDPGQHNNEQFF.

The chain combines TRBV20-1 with TRBJ1-5; TRBD1 matches at 11 bases. V gave up 3 bases and J gave up 4 bases; unmatched junction bases: 11. The CDR3 has 17 amino acids. Germline CDR1 reads DFQATT; CDR2 reads SNEGSKA (reference sequence). CDR3 region: CSARGQGEISGNQPQHF. CDR3 bases: TGCAGTGCTAGGGGACAGGGGGAGATATCTGGTAATCAGCCCCAGCATTTT.

There are a few counts of this clonotype. The V and J genes are TRBV28 and TRBJ2-1; D may be TRBD1 (5 bases). Trimming pared 11 bases from V and 2 bases from J, leaving 16 bases between. CDR3 length equals 14 residues. Per the germline V gene, CDR1 is MDHEN and CDR2 is SYDVKM. CDR3 residues: CAALGRAPYNEQFF. CDR3 DNA: TGTGCCGCCCTAGGCAGGGCACCCTACAATGAGCAGTTCTTC.

The chain joins TRBV7-9 to TRBJ2-1; D gene uncertain. V lost 5 bases and J lost 0, with 17 bases in between. The CDR3 length is 17 residues. Germline loops: CDR1 SEHNR, CDR2 FQNEAQ (reference sequence). The CDR3 coding sequence is TGTGCCAGCAGCCCCATCGGTTTTTCTAGCTCCTACAATGAGCAGTTCTTC. Translating it yields CASSPIGFSSSYNEQFF.

Only a few counts were recorded for this clonotype. The chain has TRBV7-2 and TRBJ2-6; 7 bases match TRBD1. V lost 1 base to trimming and J lost 0 bases; unmatched junction nucleotides: 6. There are 18 residues in the CDR3. From germline, CDR1 is SGHTA and CDR2 FQGNSA. The CDR3 here is CASSLGDRASSGANVLTF. The CDR3 bases are TGTGCCAGCAGCTTAGGAGACAGGGCCTCCTCTGGGGCCAACGTCCTGACTTTC.

The genes are TRBV7-2 and TRBJ2-5; 10 positions agree with TRBD1. V gave up 4 bases and J gave up 11 bases; unmatched junction bases: 7. CDR3 length: 13 amino acids. CDR1 is SGHTA, CDR2 FQGNSA, per germline. CDR3 nucleotides: TGTGCCAGCAGCTGGGACAGGGGTCCCGGGCAGTACTTC. The encoded protein is CASSWDRGPGQYF.

The table lists this clonotype with a count of one. CDR3 nucleotides: TGTGCCACCAGTGATTATCGCTCCACTGAAGCTTTCTTT. The encoded protein is CATSDYRSTEAFF. The chain employs TRBV24-1 and TRBJ1-1; D is undetermined. Germline V gene data show CDR1 as KGHDR and CDR2 as SFDVKD. CDR3 length: 13 amino acids. Trimming took off 2 bases at V and 4 bases at J, with 7 bases between the two ends.

This clonotype was picked up a small number of times. The V gene is TRBV18, the J gene TRBJ1-1, with 11 bases identical to TRBD1. In germline, CDR1 is KGHSH, CDR2 LQKENI. The ends lost 3 bases at V and 10 bases at J; junction bases unmatched: 4. The CDR3 length is 13 residues. This CDR3 is CASSPGQGVGAFF. In nucleotides, the CDR3 is TGTGCCAGCTCACCGGGACAGGGGGTCGGAGCTTTCTTT. The full variable domain, its missing parts supplied by reference TRBV18 and TRBJ1-1, is NAGVMQNPRHLVRRRGQEARLRCSPMKGHSHVYWYRQLPEEGLKFMVYLQKENIIDESGMPKERFSAEFPKEGPSILRIQQVVRGDSAAYFCASSPGQGVGAFFGQGTRLTVV.

This sequence joins TRBV5-1 and TRBJ2-7, with no clear D. Germline assignment: CDR1 SGHRS and CDR2 YFSETQ. The V end was cut by 0 bases, the J end by 3 bases, with 13 bases between. The CDR3 contains 15 residues. The CDR3 nucleotides read TGCGCCAGCAGCTTGGCCGTACCTCCGGGCTACGAGCAGTACTTC. Amino acid sequence: CASSLAVPPGYEQYF.

This clonotype was counted many times. The chain recombines TRBV4-1 with TRBJ2-1; 7 bases align to TRBD2. Germline V gene sequence: CDR1 MGHRA, CDR2 YSYEKL. The ends lost 8 bases at V and 3 bases at J; junction bases unmatched: 4. This CDR3 is 13 amino acids long. The DNA of the CDR3 is TGCGCCAGCGGGGGGGTGGGCTACAATGAGCAGTTCTTC. This codes for CASGGVGYNEQFF.

The chain carries TRBV20-1 and TRBJ2-7; 7 nucleotides align to TRBD1. The CDR3 is 14 amino acids. V lost 5 bases, J lost 3 bases, and 10 bases stayed unmatched. Germline-derived CDR1 and CDR2 are DFQATT and SNEGSKA (reference sequence). The CDR3 region has the DNA TGCAGTGCTGAACAGGGACAGTCTCTCTACGAGCAGTACTTC. The encoded protein is CSAEQGQSLYEQYF.

The chain carries TRBV3-1 and TRBJ2-5; D is ambiguous. V dropped 2 bases and J dropped 4 bases, with 11 bases sitting between them. The germline CDR1 and CDR2 sequences are LGHDT and YNNKEL (reference sequence). The CDR3 length is 14 residues. The DNA for the CDR3 is TGTGCCAGCAGCCAATACACAGAGAGAGAGACCCAGTACTTC. It yields the protein CASSQYTERETQYF.